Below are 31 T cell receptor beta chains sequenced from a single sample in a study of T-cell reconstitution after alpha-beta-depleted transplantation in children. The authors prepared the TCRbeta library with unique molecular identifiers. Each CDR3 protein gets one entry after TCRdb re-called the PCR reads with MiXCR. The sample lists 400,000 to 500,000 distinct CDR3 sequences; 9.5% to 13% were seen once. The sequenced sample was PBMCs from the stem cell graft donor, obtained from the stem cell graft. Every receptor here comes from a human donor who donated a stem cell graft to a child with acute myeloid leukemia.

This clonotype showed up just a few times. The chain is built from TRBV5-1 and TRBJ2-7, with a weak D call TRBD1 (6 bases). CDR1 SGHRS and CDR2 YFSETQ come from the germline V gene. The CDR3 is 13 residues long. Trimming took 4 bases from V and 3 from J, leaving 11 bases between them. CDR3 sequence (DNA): TGCGCCAGCAGCCCGGAACAGGGCTACGAGCAGTACGTC. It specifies CASSPEQGYEQYV.

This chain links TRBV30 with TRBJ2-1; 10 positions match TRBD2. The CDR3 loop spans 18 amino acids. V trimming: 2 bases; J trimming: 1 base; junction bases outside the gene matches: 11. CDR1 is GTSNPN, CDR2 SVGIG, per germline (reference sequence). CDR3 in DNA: TGTGCCTGGAGTAAAGCGGGAGGGCTAAAAACATCCTACAATGAGCAGTTCTTC. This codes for CAWSKAGGLKTSYNEQFF.

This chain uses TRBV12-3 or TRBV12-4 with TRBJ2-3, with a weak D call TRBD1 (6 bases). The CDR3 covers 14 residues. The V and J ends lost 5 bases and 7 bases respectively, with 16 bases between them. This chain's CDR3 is CASSPPGVRYTQYF. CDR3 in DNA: TGTGCCAGCAGTCCCCCAGGGGTTCGTTATACGCAGTATTTT.

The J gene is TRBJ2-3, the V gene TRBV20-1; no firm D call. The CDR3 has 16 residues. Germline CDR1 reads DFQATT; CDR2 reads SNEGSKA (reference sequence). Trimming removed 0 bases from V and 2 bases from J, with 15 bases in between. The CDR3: CSAREDRTALTDTQYF. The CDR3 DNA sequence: TGCAGTGCTAGAGAGGATAGGACCGCACTCACAGATACGCAGTATTTT.

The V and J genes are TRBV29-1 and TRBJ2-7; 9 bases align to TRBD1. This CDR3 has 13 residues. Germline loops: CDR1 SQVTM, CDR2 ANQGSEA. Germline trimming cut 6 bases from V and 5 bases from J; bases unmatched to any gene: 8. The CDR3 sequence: CSVATGTGNEQYF. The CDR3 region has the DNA TGCAGCGTCGCTACCGGGACAGGGAACGAGCAGTACTTC.

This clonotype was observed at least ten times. The CDR3 bases are TGTGCCAGCACCCCCGCGGGGAGGGTAGGCACTGAAGCTTTCTTT. Encoded protein: CASTPAGRVGTEAFF. This chain connects TRBV7-8 to TRBJ1-1; unclear D gene. The V end was cut by 7 bases, the J end by 4 bases, with 19 bases between. The CDR3 covers 15 residues. Germline values: CDR1 SGHVS, CDR2 FQNEAQ.

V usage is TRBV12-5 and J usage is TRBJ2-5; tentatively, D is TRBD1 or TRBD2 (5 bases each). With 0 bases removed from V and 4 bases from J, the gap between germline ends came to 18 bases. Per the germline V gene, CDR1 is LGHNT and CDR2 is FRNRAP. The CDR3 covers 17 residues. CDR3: CASGLVPIRAGTETQYF. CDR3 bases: TGTGCTAGTGGTTTGGTACCAATCAGGGCCGGGACAGAGACCCAGTACTTC.

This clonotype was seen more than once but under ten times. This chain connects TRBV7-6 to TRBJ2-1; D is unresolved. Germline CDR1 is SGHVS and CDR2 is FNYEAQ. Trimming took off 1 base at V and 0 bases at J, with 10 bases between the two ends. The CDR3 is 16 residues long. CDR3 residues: CASSLEASSSYNEQFF. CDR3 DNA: TGTGCCAGCAGCTTAGAAGCTTCAAGCTCCTACAATGAGCAGTTCTTC.

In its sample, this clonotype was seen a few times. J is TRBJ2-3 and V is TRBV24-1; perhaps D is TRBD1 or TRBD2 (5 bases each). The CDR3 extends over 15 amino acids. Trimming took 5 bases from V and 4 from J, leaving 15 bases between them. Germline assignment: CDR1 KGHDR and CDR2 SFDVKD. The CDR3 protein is CATSGGVGVPDTQYF. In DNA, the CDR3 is TGTGCCACCAGTGGAGGGGTTGGCGTCCCAGATACGCAGTATTTT.

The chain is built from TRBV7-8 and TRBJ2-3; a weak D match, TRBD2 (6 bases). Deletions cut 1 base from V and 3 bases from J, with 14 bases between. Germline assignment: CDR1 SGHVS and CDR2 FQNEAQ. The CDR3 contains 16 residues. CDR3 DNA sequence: TGTGCCAGCAGCTTAGACCCCCCAAGCGGGACAGATACGCAGTATTTT. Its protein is CASSLDPPSGTDTQYF. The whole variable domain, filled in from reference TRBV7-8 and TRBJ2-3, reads GAGVSQSPRYKVAKRGQDVALRCDPISGHVSLFWYQQALGQGPEFLTYFQNEAQLDKSGLPSDRFFAERPEGSVSTLKIQRTQQEDSAVYLCASSLDPPSGTDTQYFGPGTRLTVL.

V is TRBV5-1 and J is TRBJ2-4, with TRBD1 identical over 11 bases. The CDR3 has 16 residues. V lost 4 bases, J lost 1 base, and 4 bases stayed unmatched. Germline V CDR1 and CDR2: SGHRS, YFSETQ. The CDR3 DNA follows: TGCGCCAGCAGCCCTGGACAGGGGGCGGCCAAAAACATTCAGTACTTC. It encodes CASSPGQGAAKNIQYF.

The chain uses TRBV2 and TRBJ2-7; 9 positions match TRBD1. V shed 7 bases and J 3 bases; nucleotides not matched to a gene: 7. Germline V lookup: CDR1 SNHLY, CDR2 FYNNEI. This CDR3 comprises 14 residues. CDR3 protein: CASKGDRVVYEQYV. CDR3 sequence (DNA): TGTGCCAGCAAAGGGGACAGGGTCGTCTACGAGCAGTACGTC.

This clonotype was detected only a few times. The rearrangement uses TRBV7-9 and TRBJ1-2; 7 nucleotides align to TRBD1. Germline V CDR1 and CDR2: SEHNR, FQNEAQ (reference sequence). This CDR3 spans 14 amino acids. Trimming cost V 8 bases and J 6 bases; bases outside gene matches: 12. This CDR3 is CASGDRGFRDGYTF. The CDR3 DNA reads TGTGCCAGCGGGGACAGAGGGTTCAGGGATGGCTACACCTTC.

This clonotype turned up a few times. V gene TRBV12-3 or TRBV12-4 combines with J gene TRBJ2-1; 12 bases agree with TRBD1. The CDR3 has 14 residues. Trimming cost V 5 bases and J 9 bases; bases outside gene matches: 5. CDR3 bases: TGTGCCAGCAGTCCCGGGACAGGGGGCGGTGAGCAGTTCTTC. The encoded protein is CASSPGTGGGEQFF.

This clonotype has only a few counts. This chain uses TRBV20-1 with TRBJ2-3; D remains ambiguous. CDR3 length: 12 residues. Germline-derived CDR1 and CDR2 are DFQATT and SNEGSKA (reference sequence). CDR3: CSRSSLSDTQYF. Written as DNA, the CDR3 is TGCAGCAGATCCAGTTTGTCAGATACGCAGTATTTT.

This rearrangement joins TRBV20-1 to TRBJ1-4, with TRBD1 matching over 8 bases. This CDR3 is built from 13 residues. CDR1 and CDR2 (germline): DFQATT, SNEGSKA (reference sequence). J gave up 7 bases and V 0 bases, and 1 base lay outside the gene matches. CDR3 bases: TGCAGTGCTAGAGACGACAGGGGTGAAAAACTGTTTTTT. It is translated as CSARDDRGEKLFF.

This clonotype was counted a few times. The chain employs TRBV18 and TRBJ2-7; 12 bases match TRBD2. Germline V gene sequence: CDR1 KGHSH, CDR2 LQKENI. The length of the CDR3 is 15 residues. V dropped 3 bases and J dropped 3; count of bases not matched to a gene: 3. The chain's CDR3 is CASSPQTSGSYEQYF. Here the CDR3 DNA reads TGTGCCAGCTCACCTCAGACTAGCGGGAGCTACGAGCAGTACTTC.

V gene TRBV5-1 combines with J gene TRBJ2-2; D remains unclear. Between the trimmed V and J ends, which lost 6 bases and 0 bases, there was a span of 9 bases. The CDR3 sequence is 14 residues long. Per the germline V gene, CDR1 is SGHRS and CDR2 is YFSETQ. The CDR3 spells CASNPGSNTGELFF. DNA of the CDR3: TGCGCCAGCAACCCAGGTTCGAACACCGGGGAGCTGTTTTTT.

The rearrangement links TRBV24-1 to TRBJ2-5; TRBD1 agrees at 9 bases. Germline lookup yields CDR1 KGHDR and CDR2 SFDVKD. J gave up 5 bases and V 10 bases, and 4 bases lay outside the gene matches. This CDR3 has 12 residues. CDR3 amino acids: CATGQGRETQYF. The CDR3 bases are TGTGCCACGGGACAGGGCCGGGAGACCCAGTACTTC.

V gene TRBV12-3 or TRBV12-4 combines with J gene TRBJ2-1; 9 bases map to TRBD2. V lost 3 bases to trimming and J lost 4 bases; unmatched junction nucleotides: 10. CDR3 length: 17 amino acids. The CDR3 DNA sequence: TGTGCCAGCAGTTTGGAGGAAGCGGGGGGTGGGTACAATGAGCAGTTCTTC. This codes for CASSLEEAGGGYNEQFF.

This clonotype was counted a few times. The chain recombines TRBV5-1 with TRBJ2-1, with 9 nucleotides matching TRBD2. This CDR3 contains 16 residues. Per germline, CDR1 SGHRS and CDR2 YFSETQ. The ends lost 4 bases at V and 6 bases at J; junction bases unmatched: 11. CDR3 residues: CASSGHAGGPSNEQFF. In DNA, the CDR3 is TGCGCCAGCAGCGGCCACGCGGGAGGGCCTAGCAATGAGCAGTTCTTC.

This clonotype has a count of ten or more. The DNA of the CDR3 is TGTGCCATCAGTGACCCACAGGGGAGCACAGATACGCAGTATTTT. It is translated as CAISDPQGSTDTQYF. V gene TRBV10-3 combines with J gene TRBJ2-3; TRBD1 matches at 7 bases. CDR3 length equals 15 residues. CDR1 and CDR2 (germline): ENHRY, SYGVKD. The trim removed 3 bases at V and 0 bases at J, leaving 3 bases unmatched.

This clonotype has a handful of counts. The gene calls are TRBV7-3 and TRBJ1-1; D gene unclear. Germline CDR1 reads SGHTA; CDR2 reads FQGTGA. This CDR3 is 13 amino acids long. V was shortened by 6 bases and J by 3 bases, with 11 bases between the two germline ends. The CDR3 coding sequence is TGTGCCAGCAGTTTTCAAACATACACTGAAGCTTTCTTT. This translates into CASSFQTYTEAFF.

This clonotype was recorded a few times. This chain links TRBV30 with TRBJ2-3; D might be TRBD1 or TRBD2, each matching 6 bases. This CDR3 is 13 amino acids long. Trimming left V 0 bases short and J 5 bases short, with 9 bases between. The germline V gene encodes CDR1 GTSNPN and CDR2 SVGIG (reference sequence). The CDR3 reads CAWSVGGLDTQYF. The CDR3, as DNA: TGTGCCTGGAGTGTAGGGGGGCTAGATACGCAGTATTTT.

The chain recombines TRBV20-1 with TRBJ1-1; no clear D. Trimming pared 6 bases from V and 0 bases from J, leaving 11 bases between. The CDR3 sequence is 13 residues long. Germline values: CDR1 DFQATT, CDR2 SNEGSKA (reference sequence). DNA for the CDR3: TGCAGTGCCCCGGACTCCTTGAACACTGAAGCTTTCTTT. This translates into CSAPDSLNTEAFF.

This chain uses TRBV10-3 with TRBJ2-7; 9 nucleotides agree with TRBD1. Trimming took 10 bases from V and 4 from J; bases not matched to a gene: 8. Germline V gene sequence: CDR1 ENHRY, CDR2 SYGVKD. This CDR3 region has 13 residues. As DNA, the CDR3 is TGTGCCACTATGCCGGGACAGGGTTACGAGCAGTACGTC. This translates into CATMPGQGYEQYV.

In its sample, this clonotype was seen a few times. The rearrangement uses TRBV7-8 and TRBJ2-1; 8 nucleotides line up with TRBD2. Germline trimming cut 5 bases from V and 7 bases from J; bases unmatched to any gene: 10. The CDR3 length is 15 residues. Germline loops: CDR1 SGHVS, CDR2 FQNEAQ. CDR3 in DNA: TGTGCCAGCAGCCTGGGGACTAGTAATGGAAATGAGCAGTTCTTC. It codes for CASSLGTSNGNEQFF.

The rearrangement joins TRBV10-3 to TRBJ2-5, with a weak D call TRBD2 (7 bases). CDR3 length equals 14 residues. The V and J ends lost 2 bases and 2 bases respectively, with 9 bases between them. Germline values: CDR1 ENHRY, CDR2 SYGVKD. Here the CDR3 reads CAISEGGAQETQYF. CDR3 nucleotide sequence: TGTGCCATCAGTGAGGGGGGGGCACAAGAGACCCAGTACTTC.

DNA for the CDR3: TGTGCCAGCACCGACCCAGGGCTAGATGAGCAGTTCTTC. Protein sequence: CASTDPGLDEQFF. This rearrangement joins TRBV12-3 or TRBV12-4 to TRBJ2-1; perhaps TRBD1 as D (5 bases). The CDR3 spans 13 residues. Trimming took off 7 bases at V and 8 bases at J, with 15 bases between the two ends.

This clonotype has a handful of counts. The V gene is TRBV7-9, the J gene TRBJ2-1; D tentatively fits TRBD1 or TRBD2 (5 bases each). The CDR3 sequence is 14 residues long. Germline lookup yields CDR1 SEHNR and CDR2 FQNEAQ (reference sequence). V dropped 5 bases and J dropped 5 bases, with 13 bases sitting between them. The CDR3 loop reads CASSPRDRNNEQFF. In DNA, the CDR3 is TGTGCCAGCAGCCCAAGGGACCGCAACAATGAGCAGTTCTTC.

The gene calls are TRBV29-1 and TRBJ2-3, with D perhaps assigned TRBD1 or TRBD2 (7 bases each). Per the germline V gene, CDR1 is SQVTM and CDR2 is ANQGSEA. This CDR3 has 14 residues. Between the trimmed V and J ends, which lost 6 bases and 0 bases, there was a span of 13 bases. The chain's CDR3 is CSVGGTVSTDTQYF. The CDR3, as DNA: TGCAGCGTCGGGGGGACAGTTAGCACAGATACGCAGTATTTT.